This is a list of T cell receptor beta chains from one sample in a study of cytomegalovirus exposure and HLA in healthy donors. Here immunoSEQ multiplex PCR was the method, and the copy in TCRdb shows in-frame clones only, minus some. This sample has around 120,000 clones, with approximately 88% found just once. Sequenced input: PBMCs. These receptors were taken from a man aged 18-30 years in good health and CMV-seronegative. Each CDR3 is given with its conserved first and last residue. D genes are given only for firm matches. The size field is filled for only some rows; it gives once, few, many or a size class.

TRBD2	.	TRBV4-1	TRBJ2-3	CASSQVLAGLSLDTQYF	TGCGCCAGCAGCCAAGTACTAGCGGGATTGTCCTTAGATACGCAGTATTTT
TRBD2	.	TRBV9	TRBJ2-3	CASQSGMSTDTQYF	TGTGCCAGCCAGAGCGGGATGAGCACAGATACGCAGTATTTT
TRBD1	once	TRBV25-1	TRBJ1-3	CASQGGSGNTIYF	TGTGCATCCCAGGGGGGCTCTGGAAACACCATATATTTT
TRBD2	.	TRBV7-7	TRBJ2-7	CASSPGLAGDEQYF	TGTGCCAGCAGCCCGGGACTAGCGGGAGACGAGCAGTACTTC
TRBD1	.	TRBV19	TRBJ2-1	CASTDRASYNEQFF	TGTGCCAGTACTGACAGGGCCTCCTACAATGAGCAGTTCTTC
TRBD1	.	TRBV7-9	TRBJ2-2	CASSPVRDRGPLGELFF	TGTGCCAGCAGCCCCGTCCGGGACAGGGGGCCGCTGGGGGAGCTGTTTTTT
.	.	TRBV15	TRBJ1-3	CATSRDLNRNSGNTIYF	TGTGCCACCAGCAGGGACCTAAACAGGAACTCTGGAAACACCATATATTTT
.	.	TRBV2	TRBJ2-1	CASNLMAEWDEQFF	TGTGCCAGCAACCTTATGGCGGAGTGGGATGAGCAGTTCTTC
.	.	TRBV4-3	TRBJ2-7	CASSQVQGVHEQYF	TGCGCCAGCAGCCAAGTACAGGGTGTCCACGAGCAGTACTTC
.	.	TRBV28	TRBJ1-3	CASSLVWSSGNTIYF	TGTGCCAGCAGTTTGGTCTGGAGCTCTGGAAACACCATATATTTT
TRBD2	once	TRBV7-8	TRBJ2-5	CASSLAPSSGEAETQYF	TGTGCCAGCAGCTTAGCTCCCTCTAGCGGAGAGGCGGAGACCCAGTACTTC
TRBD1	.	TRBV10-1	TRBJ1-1	CASSSNRDSMNTEAFF	TGCGCCAGCAGTAGTAACCGGGACAGTATGAACACTGAAGCTTTCTTT
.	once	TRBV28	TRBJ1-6	CASSSSGSYSPLHF	TGTGCCAGCAGTTCCTCGGGGTCTTATTCACCCCTCCACTTT
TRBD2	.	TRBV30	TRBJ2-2	CAWTLGLAGVTGELFF	TGTGCCTGGACCCTAGGACTAGCGGGGGTCACCGGGGAGCTGTTTTTT
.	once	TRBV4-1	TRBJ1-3	CASSQDMALTGNTIYF	TGCGCCAGCAGCCAAGATATGGCCTTGACTGGAAACACCATATATTTT
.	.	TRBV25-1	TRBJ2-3	CASIFGTSPGTQYF	TGTGCCAGCATTTTTGGTACTTCACCCGGTACGCAGTATTTT